Listed below are T cell receptor beta chains from one sample, sequenced in a study of cytomegalovirus exposure and HLA in healthy donors. Repertoires were generated with immunoSEQ multiplex PCR, while TCRdb's copy carries only in-frame clones and drops some. The table records 160,000 or so clones, 65% to 90% of them present only once. The sample was PBMCs. These receptors all stem from a man between 45 and 60 years old in good health and CMV-seropositive. Each CDR3 is given with its conserved first and last residue.

CDR3aa,v_gene,j_gene
CASSYDRTSGTYEQYF,TRBV6-5,TRBJ2-7
CASSMGDRNQPQHF,TRBV19,TRBJ1-5
CAISESSTGGQETQYF,TRBV10-3,TRBJ2-5
CASSFRTSGSKGQYF,TRBV7-9,TRBJ2-7
CASSLARTDYGYTF,TRBV7-2,TRBJ1-2
CASSTGQSSNTEAFF,TRBV6-6,TRBJ1-1
CASSLNPGDRVNTIYF,TRBV5-5,TRBJ1-3
CASAGGQGASKNTEAFF,TRBV5-1,TRBJ1-1
CASSHTTGESSQPQHF,TRBV4-1,TRBJ1-5
CASSQRPDSYNEQFF,TRBV6-4,TRBJ2-1
CASTPQLQGLGYTF,TRBV5-1,TRBJ1-2
CASSGRDKVDTGELFF,TRBV7-2,TRBJ2-2
CASSFSGVAPYEQYF,TRBV28,TRBJ2-7
CASRRDSYQAFF,TRBV5-4,TRBJ1-1
CASSLTPTGFNTEAFF,TRBV7-3,TRBJ1-1
CASRTGTSYGYTF,TRBV2,TRBJ1-2
CASSLGRGGTEAFF,TRBV5-1,TRBJ1-1
CASSSEGRNSPLHF,TRBV6-6,TRBJ1-6
CASRGGQGPQETQYF,TRBV28,TRBJ2-5
CASSLIEGAAPDTQYF,TRBV5-4,TRBJ2-3
CASSIGGRADCEQYF,TRBV19,TRBJ2-7
CASSPRASGVGETQYF,TRBV11-2,TRBJ2-5
CASSLASVLGAQYF,TRBV7-2,TRBJ2-5
CASTPPVGVETQYF,TRBV7-2,TRBJ2-5
CASSISGSGYEQYF,TRBV19,-
CASSLALANSPLHF,TRBV7-2,TRBJ1-6